The 17 T cell receptor beta chains below all came from one sample that was sequenced in a study of blood T cell repertoires in COVID-19. Repertoires were generated with immunoSEQ multiplex PCR, while TCRdb's copy carries only in-frame clones and drops some. The sample gives tens of thousands of clones, 79% of which show up once; approximately 50% is in the top ten. The sequenced sample consisted of peripheral blood. The origin of the receptors is a human donor in a cohort sampled during active COVID-19.

V and J are TRBV5-6 and TRBJ1-6, with 9 bases aligning to TRBD1. V lost 4 bases, J lost 4 bases, and 3 bases stayed unmatched. CDR3 length: 15 residues. The germline gives CDR1 SGHDT, CDR2 YYEEEE. The CDR3 nucleotides are TGTGCCAGCAGCCTCGGACAGGGGTATAATTCACCCCTCCACTTT. Protein: CASSLGQGYNSPLHF. The whole variable domain, filled in from reference TRBV5-6 and TRBJ1-6, reads DAGVTQSPTHLIKTRGQQVTLRCSPKSGHDTVSWYQQALGQGPQFIFQYYEEEERQRGNFPDRFSGHQFPNYSSELNVNALLLGDSALYLCASSLGQGYNSPLHFGNGTRLTVT.

This sequence joins TRBV10-2 and TRBJ2-6, with D possibly matching TRBD1 (6 bases). Germline V gives CDR1 WSHSY, CDR2 SAAADI. CDR3 length equals 14 residues. V shed 3 bases and J shed 12 bases, with 15 bases lying between them. The CDR3 DNA reads TGCGCCAGCAGTGAATCGCGGCAGGGGATCGTCCTGACTTTC. Protein sequence: CASSESRQGIVLTF.

The rearrangement links TRBV7-8 to TRBJ1-1; D perhaps matches TRBD1 (6 bases). Trimming took off 3 bases at V and 2 bases at J, with 13 bases between the two ends. Germline CDR1 SGHVS, CDR2 FQNEAQ. The CDR3 runs 15 residues. As DNA, the CDR3 is TGTGCCAGCAGCTTTGCGGACAGACTTAACACTGAAGCTTTCTTT. The encoded protein is CASSFADRLNTEAFF.

V is TRBV5-1 and J is TRBJ2-7; 8 bases align to TRBD2. Losses at the gene ends were 4 bases for V and 6 bases for J; bases not matched to a gene: 12. The germline CDR1 and CDR2 sequences are SGHRS and YFSETQ. This CDR3 region has 15 residues. The CDR3 sequence: CASSPLIGGEGEQYF. CDR3 nucleotides: TGCGCCAGCAGCCCCCTGATCGGGGGGGAGGGCGAGCAGTACTTC.

This sequence joins TRBV12-5 and TRBJ1-5; 12 nucleotides line up with TRBD1. CDR3 length: 19 amino acids. V shed 1 base, J shed 1 base, and the junction held 8 bases outside the gene matches. Per the germline V gene, CDR1 is LGHNT and CDR2 is FRNRAP. In DNA form, the CDR3 reads TGTGCTAGTGGTTTGGGCCCGGGACAGGGGGCAGGAAGCAATCAGCCCCAGCATTTT. This translates into CASGLGPGQGAGSNQPQHF. Full variable domain (missing parts from reference TRBV12-5 and TRBJ1-5): DARVTQTPRHKVTEMGQEVTMRCQPILGHNTVFWYRQTMMQGLELLAYFRNRAPLDDSGMPKDRFSAEMPDATLATLKIQPSEPRDSAVYFCASGLGPGQGAGSNQPQHFGDGTRLSIL.

This clone came up a few times. The chain employs TRBV28 and TRBJ2-5; 7 bases line up with TRBD1. After removal of 5 bases from V and 1 base from J, the junction contained 4 bases not matched to a gene. There are 14 residues in the CDR3. Germline V gene sequence: CDR1 MDHEN, CDR2 SYDVKM. The CDR3 nucleotides are TGTGCCAGCAGTCAACAGGGGACCCAAGAGACCCAGTACTTC. Encoded protein: CASSQQGTQETQYF.

The table lists this clone with a few counts. The chain uses TRBV19 and TRBJ1-5; 7 nucleotides align to TRBD1. Germline V gives CDR1 LNHDA, CDR2 SQIVND (reference sequence). The length of the CDR3 is 14 residues. V was pared by 5 bases and J by 1 base, with 2 bases of the junction left unmatched. CDR3 loop: CASSLQGSNQPQHF. The CDR3 DNA sequence: TGTGCCAGTAGTCTACAGGGGAGCAATCAGCCCCAGCATTTT.

V and J are TRBV11-2 and TRBJ1-2, with 10 bases identical to TRBD1. This CDR3 has 15 amino acids. V was clipped by 4 bases and J by 2 bases; unmatched bases: 4. From germline, CDR1 is SGHAT and CDR2 FQNNGV. The CDR3, as DNA: TGTGCCAGCAGCTCCGTGGGACAGGGGAACTATGGCTACACCTTC. Translated, it gives CASSSVGQGNYGYTF.

This CDR3 is CASSLPAGQRRTEAFF. The CDR3 DNA reads TGTGCCAGCAGTTTACCCGCTGGACAGCGCAGGACTGAAGCTTTCTTT. This chain links TRBV28 with TRBJ1-1; tentatively, D is TRBD1 (6 bases). Germline V gene lookup returns CDR1 MDHEN and CDR2 SYDVKM. This CDR3 region has 16 residues. The ends were cut back, 2 bases at V and 5 bases at J, with 18 bases in the middle.

CDR3 sequence reads: CAWSALTPNTEAFF. The CDR3 bases are TGTGCCTGGAGTGCACTGACACCGAACACTGAAGCTTTCTTT. The J gene is TRBJ1-1, the V gene TRBV30; no clear D gene. Trimming left V 1 base short and J 1 base short, with 10 bases between. The length of the CDR3 is 14 residues. Looked up from germline, CDR1 is GTSNPN and CDR2 is SVGIG (reference sequence).

The CDR3 sequence is CASSFAATGGYGYTF. DNA of the CDR3: TGTGCCAGCAGCTTTGCAGCGACAGGGGGCTATGGCTACACCTTC. The genes are TRBV11-2 and TRBJ1-2, with TRBD1 identical over 9 bases. V shed 3 bases, J shed 4 bases, and the junction held 6 bases outside the gene matches. The CDR3 length is 15 residues. Looked up from germline, CDR1 is SGHAT and CDR2 is FQNNGV. Drawing the rest from reference TRBV11-2 and TRBJ1-2, the complete variable domain is EAGVAQSPRYKIIEKRQSVAFWCNPISGHATLYWYQQILGQGPKLLIQFQNNGVVDDSQLPKDRFSAERLKGVDSTLKIQPAKLEDSAVYLCASSFAATGGYGYTFGSGTRLTVV.

This clone was found once. CDR3 sequence reads: CATSDSQQETQYF. The CDR3 bases are TGTGCCACCAGTGACTCGCAACAGGAGACCCAGTACTTC. This chain connects TRBV24-1 to TRBJ2-5; D gene unclear. CDR1 KGHDR and CDR2 SFDVKD come from the germline V gene. The CDR3 is 13 amino acids. V was shortened by 4 bases and J by 5 bases, with 10 bases between the two germline ends.

J is TRBJ1-3 and V is TRBV6-5, with TRBD1 as a possible D gene (6 bases). The germline CDR1 and CDR2 sequences are MNHEY and SVGAGI. The CDR3 contains 12 residues. Trimming stripped 11 bases from V and 4 bases from J, with 12 bases between. CDR3 sequence reads: CAVSRGGNTIYF. The CDR3, as DNA: TGTGCCGTCAGCAGGGGCGGAAACACCATATATTTT.

V gene TRBV12-3 or TRBV12-4 combines with J gene TRBJ1-3; D unclear. Deletions cut 3 bases from V and 4 bases from J, with 4 bases between. The CDR3 covers 12 residues. In nucleotides, the CDR3 is TGTGCCAGCAGTTTTTTAGGAAACACCATATATTTT. The encoded protein is CASSFLGNTIYF.

The genes are TRBV4-2 and TRBJ1-1; D perhaps matches TRBD1 (5 bases). This CDR3 comprises 14 residues. Trimming removed 3 bases from V and 7 bases from J, with 15 bases in between. In germline, CDR1 is LGHNA, CDR2 YNFKEQ. CDR3 DNA: TGTGCCAGCAGCCAGGAAGACAGAGATTTTGAAGCTTTCTTT. Translated: CASSQEDRDFEAFF.

The chain joins TRBV10-3 to TRBJ2-3, with TRBD2 matching 8 bases. In germline, CDR1 is ENHRY, CDR2 SYGVKD. The J segment lost 0 bases and the V segment lost 7 bases, leaving 6 bases of the junction unmatched. CDR3 length: 15 amino acids. The CDR3 is CAITPGGGSTDTQYF. The CDR3 DNA follows: TGTGCCATCACCCCCGGGGGGGGGAGCACAGATACGCAGTATTTT.

The chain combines TRBV2 with TRBJ1-2; 8 nucleotides line up with TRBD1. V lost 4 bases and J lost 3; bases outside the gene matches: 13. Looked up from germline, CDR1 is SNHLY and CDR2 is FYNNEI. The CDR3 runs to 17 residues. CDR3 DNA: TGTGCCAGCAGTGCGCGGCAGGGGGCATTTTCGCACTATGGCTACACCTTC. Amino acids: CASSARQGAFSHYGYTF.